What follows is one T cell receptor beta chain and its context. Its cognate antigen is unknown. Clones were sequenced by immunoSEQ multiplex PCR, and TCRdb holds only the in-frame ones, with some missing. The sample lists some 82,000 clones, roughly 91% occurring once. The germline gives CDR1 ENHRY, CDR2 SYGVKD. V lost 8 bases and J lost 0; bases outside the gene matches: 3. The CDR3 is 14 residues long. This record belongs to a study of graft-versus-host responses after intestinal transplantation. About the research overall: Every recipient had anti-thymocyte globulin induction and 2 to 4 years of tacrolimus plus steroids. Findings and caveats of the study: In patients with graft-donor T cell macrochimerism, allograft graft-versus-host to host-versus-graft clonal ratios were high. GvH clones detected in recipient marrow included some appearing first in ileum or blood.

V is TRBV10-3 and J is TRBJ1-1; 10 nucleotides align to TRBD1. The clonotype originates from a human donor who was the organ donor for an intestinal transplant. The sequences come from unstimulated CD8+ T cells sorted from spleen or lymph node cells, collected before transplant. CDR3 region: CAIGTGDVNTEAFF. The CDR3 DNA follows: TGTGCCATCGGGACAGGGGACGTGAACACTGAAGCTTTCTTT.